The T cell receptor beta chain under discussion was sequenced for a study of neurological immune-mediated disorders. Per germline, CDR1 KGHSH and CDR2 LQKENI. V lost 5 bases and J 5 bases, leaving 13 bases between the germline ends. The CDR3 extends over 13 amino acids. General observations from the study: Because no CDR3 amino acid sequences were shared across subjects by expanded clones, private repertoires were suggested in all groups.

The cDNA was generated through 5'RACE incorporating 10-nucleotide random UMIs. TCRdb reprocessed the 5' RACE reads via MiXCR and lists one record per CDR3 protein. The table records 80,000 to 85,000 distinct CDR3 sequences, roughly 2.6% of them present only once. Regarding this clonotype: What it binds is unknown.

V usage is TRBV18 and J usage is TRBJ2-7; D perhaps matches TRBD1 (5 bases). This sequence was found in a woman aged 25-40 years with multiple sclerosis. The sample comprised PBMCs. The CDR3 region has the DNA TGTGCCAGCTCAGACCAATCAGGGAACGAGCAGTACTTC. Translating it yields CASSDQSGNEQYF.